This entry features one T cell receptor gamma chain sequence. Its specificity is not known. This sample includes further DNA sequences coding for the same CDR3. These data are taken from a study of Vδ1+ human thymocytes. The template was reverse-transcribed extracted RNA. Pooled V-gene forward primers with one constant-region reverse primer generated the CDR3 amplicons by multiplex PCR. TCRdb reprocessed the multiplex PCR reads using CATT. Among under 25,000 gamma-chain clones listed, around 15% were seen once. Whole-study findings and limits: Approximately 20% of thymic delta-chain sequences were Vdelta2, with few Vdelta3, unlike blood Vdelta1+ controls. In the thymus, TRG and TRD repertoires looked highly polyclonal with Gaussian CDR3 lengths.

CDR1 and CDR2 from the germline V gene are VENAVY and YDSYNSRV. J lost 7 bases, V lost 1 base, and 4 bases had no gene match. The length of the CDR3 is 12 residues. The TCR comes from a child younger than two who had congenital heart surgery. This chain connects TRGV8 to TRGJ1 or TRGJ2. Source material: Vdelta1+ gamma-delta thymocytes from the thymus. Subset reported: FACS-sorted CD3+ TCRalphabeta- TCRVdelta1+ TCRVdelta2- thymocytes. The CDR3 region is CATWDSGYKKLF. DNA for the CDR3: TGTGCCACCTGGGATAGTGGCTATAAGAAACTCTTT.